The 19 T cell receptor beta chains below come from one sample, sequenced in a study of T cell responses to AZD1222 COVID-19 vaccine. Assay used: immunoSEQ multiplex PCR; TCRdb lists only in-frame clones, some missing. The table lists roughly 150,000 clones, roughly 90% of them singletons. Material: peripheral blood, obtained on day 0 of AZD1222 vaccination. The receptors here all came from an adult in good health.

This clone has a single count. The CDR3 loop reads CASSLLDRTLMNTEAFF. The DNA of the CDR3 is TGTGCCAGCTCACTATTAGACAGGACCTTAATGAACACTGAAGCTTTCTTT. This rearrangement joins TRBV18 to TRBJ1-1, with D possibly being TRBD1 (6 bases). Germline CDR1 reads KGHSH; CDR2 reads LQKENI. There are 17 residues in the CDR3. The V and J ends lost 4 bases and 0 bases respectively, with 18 bases between them.

The rearrangement links TRBV6-5 to TRBJ2-7, with TRBD1 as a possible D gene (6 bases). The CDR3 extends over 15 amino acids. Germline V gives CDR1 MNHEY, CDR2 SVGAGI. The germline V and J ends were trimmed by 6 bases and 0 bases, with 15 bases remaining between them. The CDR3 here is CASRMTWDNSYEQYF. The CDR3 DNA sequence: TGTGCCAGCAGGATGACTTGGGACAACTCCTACGAGCAGTACTTC.

The chain combines TRBV11-2 with TRBJ1-2; tentative D call: TRBD1 (5 bases). The CDR3 extends over 14 amino acids. Trimming removed 5 bases at V and 8 bases at J, with 18 bases between. Looked up from germline, CDR1 is SGHAT and CDR2 is FQNNGV. CDR3 in DNA: TGTGCCAGCAGCACCCCAACAGGTTTGGGAGGCTACACCTTC. Its protein product is CASSTPTGLGGYTF.

V gene TRBV18 combines with J gene TRBJ2-3, with D possibly being TRBD1 (5 bases). V was shortened by 0 bases and J by 0 bases, with 10 bases between the two germline ends. The CDR3 totals 16 residues. Germline V gene sequence: CDR1 KGHSH, CDR2 LQKENI. The chain's CDR3 is CASSPPAGYSTDTQYF. DNA for the CDR3: TGTGCCAGCTCACCACCGGCAGGGTATAGCACAGATACGCAGTATTTT. Based on the CDR3 plus reference TRBV18 and TRBJ2-3, the full variable domain is NAGVMQNPRHLVRRRGQEARLRCSPMKGHSHVYWYRQLPEEGLKFMVYLQKENIIDESGMPKERFSAEFPKEGPSILRIQQVVRGDSAAYFCASSPPAGYSTDTQYFGPGTRLTVL.

The rearrangement uses TRBV4-2 and TRBJ1-6, with D perhaps matching TRBD1 (6 bases). CDR1 is LGHNA and CDR2 is YNFKEQ in the germline V gene. The CDR3 spans 17 residues. The germline V and J ends were trimmed by 0 bases and 2 bases, with 11 bases remaining between them. The CDR3 DNA reads TGTGCCAGCAGCCAAGAAGAGGGGGGAGCCTATAATTCACCCCTCCACTTT. Its translation is CASSQEEGGAYNSPLHF.

The V and J genes are TRBV7-2 and TRBJ1-4, with TRBD1 matching over 9 bases. There are 14 residues in the CDR3. The ends lost 6 bases at V and 8 bases at J; junction bases unmatched: 7. Germline assignment: CDR1 SGHTA and CDR2 FQGNSA. DNA for the CDR3: TGTGCCAGCAGGACACAGGGGGCTGGGGAAAAACTGTTTTTT. Protein: CASRTQGAGEKLFF.

The chain links TRBV11-2 to TRBJ1-5, with TRBD1 as a possible D gene (6 bases). The germline gives CDR1 SGHAT, CDR2 FQNNGV. This CDR3 has 14 residues. V was clipped by 0 bases and J by 7 bases, with 10 bases between them. The CDR3 loop reads CASSLDWTEQPQHF. CDR3 DNA sequence: TGTGCCAGCAGCTTAGATTGGACAGAACAGCCCCAGCATTTT.

The chain has TRBV6-5 and TRBJ1-2; D gene ambiguous. The germline CDR1 and CDR2 sequences are MNHEY and SVGAGI. The CDR3 is 13 amino acids. V was cut by 6 bases and J by 0 bases, with 8 bases left in between. The CDR3 DNA follows: TGTGCCAGCAGCCCAGGAACTAACTATGGCTACACCTTC. This encodes CASSPGTNYGYTF.

This clone came up once. The junction differs from germline at one of its ends, possibly a read error. The chain recombines TRBV10-1 with TRBJ1-1, with TRBD1 identical over 12 bases. CDR3 length: 13 residues. Per the germline V gene, CDR1 is WNHNN and CDR2 is SYGVQD (reference sequence). DNA of the CDR3: TGCGCCAGCATGGGGGACAGGGGGCCCCGGTTTGGGTTT. This codes for CASMGDRGPRFGF.

Here the CDR3 reads CASSQEVAGTPHLYNEQFF. CDR3 sequence (DNA): TGTGCCAGCAGCCAAGAAGTAGCGGGGACCCCACATTTATACAATGAGCAGTTCTTC. This chain uses TRBV3-1 (or the pseudogene TRBV3-2) with TRBJ2-1; 8 nucleotides line up with TRBD2. This CDR3 comprises 19 residues. Germline V gene lookup returns CDR1 LGHDT and CDR2 YNNKEL (reference sequence). V shed 0 bases, J shed 4 bases, and the junction held 14 bases outside the gene matches.

The chain links TRBV27 to TRBJ2-3, with D maybe TRBD2 (5 bases). Trimming removed 6 bases at V and 4 bases at J, with 23 bases between. This CDR3 is 17 amino acids long. Germline V gene lookup returns CDR1 MNHEY and CDR2 SMNVEV (reference sequence). CDR3 sequence (DNA): TGTGCCAGCAGGCCCCTACAACCCGGACTTTACTCAGATACGCAGTATTTT. Protein product: CASRPLQPGLYSDTQYF.

V usage is TRBV6-2 or TRBV6-3 and J usage is TRBJ1-5; D uncertain. The CDR3 extends over 12 amino acids. Per the germline V gene, CDR1 is MNHEY and CDR2 is SVGEGT. The germline V and J ends were trimmed by 2 bases and 7 bases, with 6 bases remaining between them. CDR3: CASSYRIQPQHF. The CDR3 nucleotides are TGTGCCAGCAGTTACAGGATACAGCCCCAGCATTTT.

This clone was detected many times. The V call is TRBV28, the J call TRBJ2-1, with 8 bases lining up with TRBD1. The CDR3 loop spans 15 amino acids. With 6 bases clipped from V and 5 bases from J, the junction kept 9 bases outside the gene matches. The V gene's germline CDR1 is MDHEN and CDR2 SYDVKM. The CDR3 sequence: CASSSGQGLHNEQFF. Here the CDR3 DNA reads TGTGCCAGCAGCTCAGGACAGGGACTTCACAATGAGCAGTTCTTC.

The V call is TRBV28, the J call TRBJ2-7; D ambiguous. The CDR3 contains 14 residues. CDR1 is MDHEN, CDR2 SYDVKM, per germline. Trimming pared 3 bases from V and 9 bases from J, leaving 18 bases between. The CDR3 DNA sequence: TGTGCCAGCAGTTTCAGAGGAGATCTACGAGGGCAGTACTTC. It yields the protein CASSFRGDLRGQYF.

The V and J genes are TRBV28 and TRBJ1-3; D might be TRBD1 (5 bases). The CDR3 extends over 15 amino acids. V was trimmed by 4 bases and J by 1 base, leaving 11 bases between them. The germline gives CDR1 MDHEN, CDR2 SYDVKM. The CDR3 sequence is CASSSWRGSGNTIYF. The CDR3, as DNA: TGTGCCAGCAGTTCCTGGCGGGGGTCTGGAAACACCATATATTTT. Full variable domain (missing parts from reference TRBV28 and TRBJ1-3): DVKVTQSSRYLVKRTGEKVFLECVQDMDHENMFWYRQDPGLGLRLIYFSYDVKMKEKGDIPEGYSVSREKKERFSLILESASTNQTSMYLCASSSWRGSGNTIYFGEGSWLTVV.

V is TRBV28 and J is TRBJ1-6; D gene unclear. The germline V gene has CDR1 MDHEN and CDR2 SYDVKM. The CDR3 covers 14 residues. V was shortened by 3 bases and J by 7 bases, with 10 bases between the two germline ends. CDR3 DNA: TGTGCCAGCAGTTTGAGAGGTGTAAATTCACCCCTCCACTTT. As protein: CASSLRGVNSPLHF.

On this clone itself: The same CDR3 arises from other DNA sequences in this sample as well. CDR3 nucleotides: TGTGCCAGCAGTGCCGGCGGGTCCTACAATGAGCAGTTCTTC. Its translation: CASSAGGSYNEQFF. V and J are TRBV6-4 and TRBJ2-1; maybe TRBD2 (5 bases). Trimming took off 4 bases at V and 1 base at J, with 8 bases between the two ends. Germline V CDR1 and CDR2: MRHNA, SNTAGT. CDR3 size: 14 residues.

The V gene is TRBV10-3, the J gene TRBJ2-7; D may be TRBD2 (5 bases). The V and J ends lost 2 bases and 0 bases respectively, with 8 bases between them. Germline V gene lookup returns CDR1 ENHRY and CDR2 SYGVKD. This CDR3 comprises 14 residues. The DNA of the CDR3 is TGTGCCATCAGTGAGAAACGGGACTCCTACGAGCAGTACTTC. Encoded protein: CAISEKRDSYEQYF.

The chain links TRBV28 to TRBJ2-5; tentative D call: TRBD2 (5 bases). V shed 4 bases and J shed 4 bases, with 10 bases lying between them. CDR3 size: 13 residues. Germline CDR1 MDHEN, CDR2 SYDVKM. DNA of the CDR3: TGTGCCAGCAGTTCACGGGAAGTAGAGACCCAGTACTTC. Translation: CASSSREVETQYF.